Included here is one TCR beta chain sequence, with context. Antigen: not known. This entry belongs to a study of cytomegalovirus exposure and HLA in healthy donors. General observations from the study: Cytomegalovirus-associated TCR beta chains were listed, numbering roughly 150.

The protocol was immunoSEQ multiplex PCR, while the TCRdb copy is restricted to in-frame clones and leaves out a portion. Altogether 55,000 to 75,000 clones are present, around 90% being singletons, with the ten largest covering roughly 3.1%. Germline CDR1 reads LGHNA; CDR2 reads YNFKEQ. Between the trimmed V and J ends, which lost 0 bases and 0 bases, there was a span of 8 bases. There are 15 residues in the CDR3. The chain is built from TRBV4-2 and TRBJ1-2; D possibly corresponds to TRBD1 (5 bases). This receptor was obtained from a man aged 18 to 30 in good health and CMV-seronegative. Specimen: PBMCs. The CDR3 region is CASSQEKTANYGYTF. The CDR3 DNA follows: TGTGCCAGCAGCCAAGAGAAGACAGCTAACTATGGCTACACCTTC.